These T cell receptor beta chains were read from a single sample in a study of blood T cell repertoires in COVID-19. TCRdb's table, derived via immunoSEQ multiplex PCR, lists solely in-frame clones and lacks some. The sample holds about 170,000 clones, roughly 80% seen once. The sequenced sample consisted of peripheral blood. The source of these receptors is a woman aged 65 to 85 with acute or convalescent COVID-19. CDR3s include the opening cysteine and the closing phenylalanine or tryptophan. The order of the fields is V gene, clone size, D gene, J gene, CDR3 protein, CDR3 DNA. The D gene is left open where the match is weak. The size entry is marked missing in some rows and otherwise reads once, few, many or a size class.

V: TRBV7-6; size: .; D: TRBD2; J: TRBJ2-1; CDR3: CASRPQPGLAGLNEQFF; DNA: TGTGCCAGCAGGCCGCAGCCGGGACTAGCGGGTCTCAATGAGCAGTTCTTC
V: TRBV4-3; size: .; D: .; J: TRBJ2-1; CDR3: CASSPTRAHEQFF; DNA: TGCGCCAGCAGCCCCACCAGGGCCCATGAGCAGTTCTTC
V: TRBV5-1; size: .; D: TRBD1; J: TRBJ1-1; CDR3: CASSLGQGFSMNTEAFF; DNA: TGCGCCAGCAGCTTGGGACAGGGTTTTAGCATGAACACTGAAGCTTTCTTT
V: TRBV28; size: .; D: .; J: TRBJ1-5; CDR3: CAVRGGADSNQPQHF; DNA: TGTGCCGTAAGGGGGGGTGCTGATAGCAATCAGCCCCAGCATTTT
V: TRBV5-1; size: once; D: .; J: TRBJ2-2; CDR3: CASSPGAWGTGELFF; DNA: TGCGCCAGCAGCCCAGGGGCCTGGGGCACCGGGGAGCTGTTTTTT
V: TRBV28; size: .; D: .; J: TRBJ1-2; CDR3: CASSSPGSPRRGYTF; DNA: TGTGCCAGCAGTTCTCCCGGGTCTCCTAGGCGAGGCTACACCTTC
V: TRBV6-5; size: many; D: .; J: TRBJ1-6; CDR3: CASTQYLSYNSPLHF; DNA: TGTGCCAGCACCCAGTACCTCTCCTATAATTCACCCCTCCACTTT
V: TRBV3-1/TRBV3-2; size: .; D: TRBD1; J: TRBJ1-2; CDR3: CASSPSGGAGYGYTF; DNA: TGTGCCAGCAGCCCTTCAGGGGGCGCAGGCTATGGCTACACCTTC
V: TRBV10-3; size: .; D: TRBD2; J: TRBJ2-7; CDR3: CAISGTSGSYEQYF; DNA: TGTGCCATCAGTGGGACTAGTGGGTCCTACGAGCAGTACTTC
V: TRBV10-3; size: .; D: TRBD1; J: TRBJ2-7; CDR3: CAYGQGAAYEQYF; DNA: TGTGCCTATGGACAGGGGGCGGCCTACGAGCAGTACTTC
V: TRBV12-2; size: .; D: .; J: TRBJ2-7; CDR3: CASRFCTSRVRNEQYF; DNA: TGTGCAAGTCGCTTTTGTACCTCGAGGGTTAGGAACGAGCAGTACTTC
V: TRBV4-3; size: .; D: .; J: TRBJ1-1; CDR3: CASSQGARNTEAFF; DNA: TGCGCCAGCAGCCAAGGGGCGCGGAACACTGAAGCTTTCTTT
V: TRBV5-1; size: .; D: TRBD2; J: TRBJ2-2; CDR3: CASSEGLETGELFF; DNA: TGCGCCAGCAGCGAGGGACTAGAGACCGGGGAGCTGTTTTTT